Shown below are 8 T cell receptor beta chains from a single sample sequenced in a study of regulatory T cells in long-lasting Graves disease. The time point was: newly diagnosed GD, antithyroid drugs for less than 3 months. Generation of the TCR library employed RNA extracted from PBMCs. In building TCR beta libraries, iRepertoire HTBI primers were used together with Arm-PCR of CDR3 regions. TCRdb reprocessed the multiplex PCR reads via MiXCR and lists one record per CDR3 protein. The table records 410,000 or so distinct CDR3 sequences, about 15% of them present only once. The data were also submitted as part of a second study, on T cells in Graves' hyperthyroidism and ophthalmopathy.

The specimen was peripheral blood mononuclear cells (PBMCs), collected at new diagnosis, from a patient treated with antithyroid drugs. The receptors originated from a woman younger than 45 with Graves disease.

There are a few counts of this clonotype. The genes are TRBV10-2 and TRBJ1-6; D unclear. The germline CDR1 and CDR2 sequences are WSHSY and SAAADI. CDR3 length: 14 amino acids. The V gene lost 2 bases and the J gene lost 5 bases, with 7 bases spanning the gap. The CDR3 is CASSEAGDNSPLHF. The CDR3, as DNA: TGCGCCAGCAGTGAGGCCGGAGATAATTCACCCCTCCACTTT.

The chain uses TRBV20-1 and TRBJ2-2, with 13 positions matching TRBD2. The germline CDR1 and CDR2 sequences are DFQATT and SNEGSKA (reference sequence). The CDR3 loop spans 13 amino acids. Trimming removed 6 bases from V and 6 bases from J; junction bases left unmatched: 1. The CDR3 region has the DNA TGCAGTGCCGGACTAGCGGGGGCCGGGGAGCTGTTTTTT. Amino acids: CSAGLAGAGELFF.

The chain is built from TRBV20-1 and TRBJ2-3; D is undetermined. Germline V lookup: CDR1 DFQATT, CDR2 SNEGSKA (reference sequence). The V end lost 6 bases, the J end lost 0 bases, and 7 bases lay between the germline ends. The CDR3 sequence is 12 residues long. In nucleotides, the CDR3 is TGCAGTGCGTGGGAAAGCACAGATACGCAGTATTTT. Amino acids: CSAWESTDTQYF.

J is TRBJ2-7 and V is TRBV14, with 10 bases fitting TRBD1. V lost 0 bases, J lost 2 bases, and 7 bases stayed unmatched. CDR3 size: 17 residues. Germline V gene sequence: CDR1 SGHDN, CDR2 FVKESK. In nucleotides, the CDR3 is TGTGCCAGCAGCCAAGAACTTGGACAGGGGGTTACCTACGAGCAGTACTTC. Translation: CASSQELGQGVTYEQYF.

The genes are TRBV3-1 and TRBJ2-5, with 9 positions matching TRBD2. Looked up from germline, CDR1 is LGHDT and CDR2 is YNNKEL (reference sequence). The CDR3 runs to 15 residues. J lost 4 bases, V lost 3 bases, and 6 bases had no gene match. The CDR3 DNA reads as TGTGCCAGCAGCCACCAGGGGCGGGAGGGAGAGACCCAGTACTTC. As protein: CASSHQGREGETQYF.

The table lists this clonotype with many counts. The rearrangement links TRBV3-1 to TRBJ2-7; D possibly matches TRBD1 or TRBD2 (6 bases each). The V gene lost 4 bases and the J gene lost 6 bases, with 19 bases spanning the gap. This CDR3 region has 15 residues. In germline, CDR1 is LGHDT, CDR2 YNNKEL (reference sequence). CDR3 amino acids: CASSPPRGRKVEQYF. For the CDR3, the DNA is TGTGCCAGCAGCCCGCCTAGGGGGAGGAAGGTCGAGCAGTACTTC.

The CDR3 here is CASSPEGELNEQFF. The CDR3 bases are TGTGCCAGCTCGCCCGAGGGGGAGTTAAATGAGCAGTTCTTC. The V and J genes are TRBV18 and TRBJ2-1; D perhaps matches TRBD1 (6 bases). V was trimmed by 6 bases and J by 7 bases, leaving 16 bases between them. From germline, CDR1 is KGHSH and CDR2 LQKENI. CDR3 length equals 14 residues.

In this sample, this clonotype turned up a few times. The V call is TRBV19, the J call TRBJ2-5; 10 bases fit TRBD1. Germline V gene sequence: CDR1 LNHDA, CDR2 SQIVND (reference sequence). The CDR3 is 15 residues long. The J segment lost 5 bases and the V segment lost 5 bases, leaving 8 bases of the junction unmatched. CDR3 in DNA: TGTGCCAGTAGTGTGACAGGGGGCATTTCGGAGACCCAGTACTTC. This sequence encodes CASSVTGGISETQYF.